These 26 T cell receptor beta chains were sequenced from one sample in a study of cytomegalovirus exposure and HLA in healthy donors. The PCR had 60 Vbeta and 13 Jbeta primers. Repertoires were generated with immunoSEQ multiplex PCR, while TCRdb's copy carries only in-frame clones and drops some. The sample includes 100,000 to 120,000 clones, approximately 12% of them seen just once. The sample consisted of PBMCs. Every receptor here comes from a man in his forties in good health and CMV-seropositive.

The table lists this clone with a few counts. The V gene is TRBV9, the J gene TRBJ2-1; TRBD1 is a possible D gene (6 bases). The germline V gene has CDR1 SGDLS and CDR2 YYNGEE. This CDR3 comprises 14 residues. Trimming removed 0 bases at V and 9 bases at J, with 13 bases between. DNA for the CDR3: TGTGCCAGCAGCGTAGTTTCAGGGGATGCTGAGCAGTTCTTC. Protein sequence: CASSVVSGDAEQFF.

This clone showed up just a few times. The chain recombines TRBV7-3 with TRBJ2-3, with 11 bases that match TRBD2. The junction had 3 bases not matched to a gene; V was cut back by 1 base and J by 0 bases. This CDR3 spans 17 amino acids. Germline CDR1 and CDR2: SGHTA and FQGTGA. CDR3 DNA: TGTGCCAGCAGCTTAATCCCTAGCGGGAGGAGCACAGATACGCAGTATTTT. Its protein product is CASSLIPSGRSTDTQYF.

This clone was counted only a few times. The rearrangement links TRBV10-3 to TRBJ2-3, with a possible D match to TRBD1 (6 bases). Germline V gene sequence: CDR1 ENHRY, CDR2 SYGVKD. V was clipped by 8 bases and J by 6 bases, with 18 bases between them. The CDR3 length is 14 residues. Here the CDR3 DNA reads TGTGCCATCGGGGGCACAGGGACGTTTGATACGCAGTATTTT. This gives the protein CAIGGTGTFDTQYF.

The V call is TRBV19, the J call TRBJ2-7; a weak D match, TRBD1 (6 bases). The germline V gene encodes CDR1 LNHDA and CDR2 SQIVND (reference sequence). The CDR3 contains 15 residues. V lost 6 bases to trimming and J lost 2 bases, with 17 bases between them. The CDR3 protein is CASSKSPWGPYEQYF. CDR3 DNA sequence: TGTGCCAGTAGCAAATCCCCGTGGGGGCCCTACGAGCAGTACTTC.

This clone has more than one count but fewer than ten. The rearrangement uses TRBV27 and TRBJ1-1; possible D gene TRBD1, 5 bases. Trimming removed 2 bases from V and 6 bases from J, with 10 bases in between. CDR3 length: 13 residues. The V gene's germline CDR1 is MNHEY and CDR2 SMNVEV (reference sequence). The CDR3 is CASSLTDRSEAFF. DNA of the CDR3: TGTGCCAGCAGTTTAACCGACAGATCTGAAGCTTTCTTT.

In this sample, this clone turned up a few times. The chain employs TRBV27 and TRBJ1-2; 8 nucleotides align to TRBD1. This CDR3 is built from 15 residues. The J segment lost 0 bases and the V segment lost 5 bases, leaving 5 bases of the junction unmatched. Germline CDR1 reads MNHEY; CDR2 reads SMNVEV (reference sequence). The CDR3 DNA reads TGTGCCAGCAGTCAACACAGGGGGTCTAACTATGGCTACACCTTC. As protein: CASSQHRGSNYGYTF.

CDR3 coding DNA: TGTGCCAGCAGCCAAGTCCTTCAGGGCTTTAGTGGAAACACCATATATTTT. This codes for CASSQVLQGFSGNTIYF. This chain joins TRBV4-2 and TRBJ1-3; D might be TRBD1 (5 bases). With 1 base removed from V and 3 bases from J, the gap between germline ends came to 16 bases. This CDR3 contains 17 residues. Germline V gene sequence: CDR1 LGHNA, CDR2 YNFKEQ.

The rearrangement uses TRBV6-5 and TRBJ2-2, with D possibly TRBD2 on 5 matching bases. The germline V and J ends were trimmed by 4 bases and 7 bases, with 19 bases remaining between them. This CDR3 region has 16 residues. From germline, CDR1 is MNHEY and CDR2 SVGAGI. The CDR3 here is CASSSRTAPPRGELFF. Written as DNA, the CDR3 is TGTGCCAGCAGTTCGCGGACTGCCCCCCCCCGCGGGGAGCTGTTTTTT.

This clone has more than one count but fewer than ten. The rearrangement uses TRBV7-9 and TRBJ1-5; D gene ambiguous. Trimming took off 1 base at V and 4 bases at J, with 11 bases between the two ends. The CDR3 has 15 amino acids. From germline, CDR1 is SEHNR and CDR2 FQNEAQ (reference sequence). CDR3 in amino acids: CASSLGQTGNQPQHF. For the CDR3, the DNA is TGTGCCAGCAGCTTAGGCCAAACCGGGAATCAGCCCCAGCATTTT. The complete variable domain, with remaining parts taken from reference TRBV7-9 and TRBJ1-5, reads DTGVSQNPRHKITKRGQNVTFRCDPISEHNRLYWYRQTLGQGPEFLTYFQNEAQLEKSRLLSDRFSAERPKGSFSTLEIQRTEQGDSAMYLCASSLGQTGNQPQHFGDGTRLSIL.

This clone was detected only a few times. V usage is TRBV7-2 and J usage is TRBJ2-1; TRBD1 is a possible D gene (6 bases). CDR1 and CDR2 from the germline V gene are SGHTA and FQGNSA. The CDR3 has 15 amino acids. Trimming left V 2 bases short and J 10 bases short, with 18 bases between. The CDR3 nucleotides read TGTGCCAGCAGCTTACCCAGTTTGGGGGCTAAAGAGCAGTTCTTC. It is translated as CASSLPSLGAKEQFF.

The table lists this clone with a few counts. The chain uses TRBV5-4 and TRBJ2-1; 15 bases align to TRBD2. CDR1 SGHNT and CDR2 YYREEE come from the germline V gene (reference sequence). This CDR3 has 16 amino acids. Trimming removed 4 bases from V and 8 bases from J; junction bases left unmatched: 7. Here the CDR3 DNA reads TGTGCCAGCAGCACACCGGGACTAGCGGGAGGTCATGAGCAGTTCTTC. Its translation: CASSTPGLAGGHEQFF.

The V gene is TRBV5-6, the J gene TRBJ2-3; 7 nucleotides align to TRBD1. Trimming took 4 bases from V and 2 from J; bases not matched to a gene: 10. Germline V CDR1 and CDR2: SGHDT, YYEEEE. This CDR3 region has 16 residues. CDR3 DNA: TGTGCCAGCAGCATCGAGACAGGGAGATTCACAGATACGCAGTATTTT. Amino acids: CASSIETGRFTDTQYF. Combining the CDR3 with reference TRBV5-6 and TRBJ2-3 gives the whole variable domain DAGVTQSPTHLIKTRGQQVTLRCSPKSGHDTVSWYQQALGQGPQFIFQYYEEEERQRGNFPDRFSGHQFPNYSSELNVNALLLGDSALYLCASSIETGRFTDTQYFGPGTRLTVL.

This clone turned up a few times. J is TRBJ2-7 and V is TRBV5-6; D might be TRBD1 (5 bases). V lost 4 bases to trimming and J lost 4 bases, with 15 bases between them. Germline CDR1 SGHDT, CDR2 YYEEEE. This CDR3 spans 14 amino acids. The CDR3: CASSTQGGLYEQYF. For the CDR3, the DNA is TGTGCCAGCAGCACGCAGGGTGGGTTATACGAGCAGTACTTC. Supplemented by reference TRBV5-6 and TRBJ2-7, the full variable domain reads DAGVTQSPTHLIKTRGQQVTLRCSPKSGHDTVSWYQQALGQGPQFIFQYYEEEERQRGNFPDRFSGHQFPNYSSELNVNALLLGDSALYLCASSTQGGLYEQYFGPGTRLTVT.

The V and J genes are TRBV11-2 and TRBJ2-1; D unresolved. The CDR3 totals 15 residues. CDR1 and CDR2 (germline): SGHAT, FQNNGV. Trimming took off 1 base at V and 3 bases at J, with 10 bases between the two ends. The DNA for the CDR3 is TGTGCCAGCAGCTTAGCGGTTAGCTTCTACAATGAGCAGTTCTTC. This encodes CASSLAVSFYNEQFF.

V gene TRBV4-1 combines with J gene TRBJ1-1; TRBD1 matches 8 bases. Unmatched junction bases numbered 11, after V lost 3 bases and J lost 5 bases. The CDR3 consists of 16 residues. CDR1 MGHRA and CDR2 YSYEKL come from the germline V gene. CDR3 protein: CASSHDTGGGKTEAFF. The CDR3 coding sequence is TGCGCCAGCAGCCACGATACAGGGGGAGGTAAGACTGAAGCTTTCTTT.

This clone was seen more than once but under ten times. Different DNA sequences within this sample yield the same CDR3. This rearrangement joins TRBV4-1 to TRBJ2-1; 8 nucleotides match TRBD1. The junction had 7 bases not matched to a gene; V was cut back by 1 base and J by 8 bases. In germline, CDR1 is MGHRA, CDR2 YSYEKL. The CDR3 spans 15 residues. This CDR3 reads CASSQAGLRGHEQFF. The CDR3 DNA follows: TGCGCCAGCAGCCAAGCCGGGCTCAGGGGGCATGAGCAGTTCTTC.

The chain is built from TRBV30 and TRBJ2-7; 8 positions match TRBD2. V was clipped by 8 bases and J by 3 bases; unmatched bases: 3. Germline V lookup: CDR1 GTSNPN, CDR2 SVGIG (reference sequence). The CDR3 loop spans 11 amino acids. The CDR3 DNA reads TGTGCCCGGGGGACTAGCTACGAGCAGTACTTC. Translation: CARGTSYEQYF.

This clone was recorded a few times. An end of the junction does not agree with germline; a read error may underlie this. Distinct nucleotide sequences in the sample also encode this CDR3. The V gene is TRBV2, the J gene TRBJ2-2, with TRBD2 identical over 8 bases. The CDR3 loop spans 15 amino acids. Germline-derived CDR1 and CDR2 are SNHLY and FYNNEI. The CDR3 loop is CASRVSGTNTGELFF. The CDR3, as DNA: TGTGCCAGCAGAGTTAGCGGGACTAACACCGGGGAACTGTTTTTT.

The rearrangement joins TRBV29-1 to TRBJ2-5; tentatively, D is TRBD2 (6 bases). The CDR3 covers 14 residues. V was trimmed by 6 bases and J by 3 bases, leaving 17 bases between them. CDR1 is SQVTM and CDR2 is ANQGSEA in the germline V gene. CDR3: CSVGSAGPKETQYF. The CDR3 DNA follows: TGCAGCGTCGGGAGCGCGGGACCAAAAGAGACCCAGTACTTC.

This chain connects TRBV4-1 to TRBJ2-7; 8 bases match TRBD2. J lost 3 bases, V lost 2 bases, and 15 bases had no gene match. The CDR3 loop spans 18 amino acids. Germline assignment: CDR1 MGHRA and CDR2 YSYEKL. CDR3 DNA: TGCGCCAGCAGCCAACAGGACTTTATCATGAGCGGGAGCTACGAGCAGTACTTC. It yields the protein CASSQQDFIMSGSYEQYF.

This clone was seen only a few times. This sequence joins TRBV7-9 and TRBJ1-5; D unclear. Trimming removed 0 bases from V and 6 bases from J, with 9 bases in between. The V gene's germline CDR1 is SEHNR and CDR2 FQNEAQ (reference sequence). The CDR3 loop spans 14 amino acids. CDR3 region: CASSLAGSGQPQHF. CDR3 DNA: TGTGCCAGCAGCTTAGCAGGATCGGGTCAGCCCCAGCATTTT.

This clone turned up a few times. The chain has TRBV6-1 and TRBJ2-7; D is perhaps TRBD2 (6 bases). The CDR3 extends over 12 amino acids. V dropped 3 bases and J dropped 6 bases, with 9 bases sitting between them. Germline CDR1 and CDR2: MNHNS and SASEGT. The CDR3 region is CASSDTSSEQYF. DNA for the CDR3: TGTGCCAGCAGTGACACTAGCTCCGAGCAGTACTTC.

This clone has just a few counts. The chain has TRBV30 and TRBJ2-3; TRBD2 matches at 7 bases. From germline, CDR1 is GTSNPN and CDR2 SVGIG (reference sequence). The CDR3 loop spans 13 amino acids. J lost 2 bases, V lost 5 bases, and 4 bases had no gene match. This chain's CDR3 is CAWESGTTDTQYF. CDR3 DNA: TGTGCCTGGGAAAGCGGGACCACAGATACGCAGTATTTT.

The chain recombines TRBV7-2 with TRBJ2-7; D possibly corresponds to TRBD2 (6 bases). The germline V and J ends were trimmed by 3 bases and 3 bases, with 6 bases remaining between them. The CDR3 extends over 12 amino acids. The V gene's germline CDR1 is SGHTA and CDR2 FQGNSA. The CDR3 nucleotides are TGTGCCAGCAGCTTCGGGAGCTACGAGCAGTACTTC. It yields the protein CASSFGSYEQYF.

The table lists this clone with a few counts. The V and J genes are TRBV28 and TRBJ1-3, with D uncertain. This CDR3 is 14 amino acids long. V lost 3 bases, J lost 2 bases, and 8 bases lay in between. The germline gives CDR1 MDHEN, CDR2 SYDVKM. The CDR3 is CASSLRAPGNTIYF. Here the CDR3 DNA reads TGTGCCAGCAGTTTGAGGGCGCCTGGAAACACCATATATTTT.

The rearrangement links TRBV5-1 to TRBJ2-4; the D gene is possibly TRBD2 (6 bases). The V end was cut by 4 bases, the J end by 0 bases, with 14 bases between. CDR3 size: 16 residues. Looked up from germline, CDR1 is SGHRS and CDR2 is YFSETQ. The CDR3 is CASSRAGQIAKNIQYF. CDR3 in DNA: TGCGCCAGCAGCAGGGCGGGGCAGATAGCCAAAAACATTCAGTACTTC.